One and the same sample provided the 10 T cell receptor beta chains below, sequenced in a study of OX40 agonist ivuxolimab in advanced cancers. Assay used: immunoSEQ multiplex PCR; TCRdb lists only in-frame clones, some missing. The table includes about 45,000 clones, about four fifths detected once. The specimen was CD4+ or CD8+ T cells sorted from blood, collected in a trial of the OX40 agonist ivuxolimab. All receptors derive from an adult with an advanced solid tumor such as melanoma, head and neck, liver or kidney cancer.

This clone was recorded only once. The chain recombines TRBV5-1 with TRBJ2-1; 16 nucleotides agree with TRBD2. J gave up 7 bases and V 4 bases, and 8 bases lay outside the gene matches. CDR3 length: 17 amino acids. The germline CDR1 and CDR2 sequences are SGHRS and YFSETQ. CDR3 sequence reads: CASSTGLAGGPGNEQFF. CDR3 nucleotides: TGCGCCAGCAGCACGGGACTAGCGGGAGGGCCGGGAAATGAGCAGTTCTTC. Complete variable domain (other parts from reference TRBV5-1 and TRBJ2-1): KAGVTQTPRYLIKTRGQQVTLSCSPISGHRSVSWYQQTPGQGLQFLFEYFSETQRNKGNFPGRFSGRQFSNSRSEMNVSTLELGDSALYLCASSTGLAGGPGNEQFFGPGTRLTVL.

The chain combines TRBV5-1 with TRBJ1-4, with TRBD1 matching 9 bases. CDR3 size: 16 residues. V gave up 0 bases and J gave up 8 bases; unmatched junction bases: 8. Germline V CDR1 and CDR2: SGHRS, YFSETQ. CDR3 nucleotide sequence: TGCGCCAGCAGCTTGGCCCCACAGGGGGCGAAGGAAAAACTGTTTTTT. Amino acids: CASSLAPQGAKEKLFF.

The rearrangement uses TRBV19 and TRBJ2-7; 7 bases match TRBD2. Germline V gene data show CDR1 as LNHDA and CDR2 as SQIVND (reference sequence). The CDR3 totals 17 residues. V trimming: 6 bases; J trimming: 0 bases; junction bases outside the gene matches: 14. The CDR3 here is CASSRGSSLANSYEQYF. The DNA for the CDR3 is TGTGCCAGTAGCCGGGGGTCGTCACTAGCGAACTCCTACGAGCAGTACTTC.

The chain carries TRBV5-1 and TRBJ2-2; D may match TRBD1 or TRBD2 (5 bases each). This CDR3 is 16 amino acids long. Germline V CDR1 and CDR2: SGHRS, YFSETQ. V was cut by 4 bases and J by 4 bases, with 17 bases left in between. CDR3 region: CASSRGNGGSTGELFF. DNA for the CDR3: TGCGCCAGCAGCAGGGGAAACGGCGGGTCCACCGGGGAGCTGTTTTTT.

V is TRBV5-1 and J is TRBJ2-3; 12 bases match TRBD2. The J segment lost 4 bases and the V segment lost 4 bases, leaving 7 bases of the junction unmatched. This CDR3 is 16 amino acids long. The germline gives CDR1 SGHRS, CDR2 YFSETQ. DNA for the CDR3: TGCGCCAGCAGCACACGGACTAGCGGGACGGCAGATACGCAGTATTTT. This translates into CASSTRTSGTADTQYF.

The rearrangement uses TRBV9 and TRBJ1-6; D is ambiguous. Trimming stripped 0 bases from V and 7 bases from J, with 8 bases between. Germline V gene data show CDR1 as SGDLS and CDR2 as YYNGEE. The CDR3 consists of 14 residues. CDR3 sequence (DNA): TGTGCCAGCAGCGTAGACCCCGAGAATTCACCCCTCCACTTT. Protein product: CASSVDPENSPLHF.

This rearrangement joins TRBV6-1 to TRBJ2-3, with TRBD1 as a possible D gene (6 bases). CDR3 length equals 14 residues. V was trimmed by 6 bases and J by 1 base, leaving 11 bases between them. Germline V CDR1 and CDR2: MNHNS, SASEGT. The CDR3 DNA reads as TGTGCCAGCAGCCCCGCAGGGGGCACAGATACGCAGTATTTT. Translation: CASSPAGGTDTQYF.

The chain employs TRBV5-1 and TRBJ1-2; 12 bases agree with TRBD1. Germline V CDR1 and CDR2: SGHRS, YFSETQ. The CDR3 spans 17 residues. The junction had 12 bases not matched to a gene; V was cut back by 4 bases and J by 5 bases. CDR3: CASSPDRDRGLRYGYTF. Written as DNA, the CDR3 is TGCGCCAGCAGCCCTGACCGGGACAGGGGGCTTAGGTATGGCTACACCTTC. Looking up the rest from reference TRBV5-1 and TRBJ1-2 gives the full variable domain: KAGVTQTPRYLIKTRGQQVTLSCSPISGHRSVSWYQQTPGQGLQFLFEYFSETQRNKGNFPGRFSGRQFSNSRSEMNVSTLELGDSALYLCASSPDRDRGLRYGYTFGSGTRLTVV.

The gene calls are TRBV7-9 and TRBJ2-3, with 7 bases lining up with TRBD1. The CDR3 contains 16 residues. Germline V gives CDR1 SEHNR, CDR2 FQNEAQ (reference sequence). V lost 0 bases to trimming and J lost 0 bases; unmatched junction nucleotides: 3. This chain's CDR3 is CASSLAGTVSTDTQYF. The DNA of the CDR3 is TGTGCCAGCAGCTTAGCGGGGACAGTGAGCACAGATACGCAGTATTTT.

This clone appeared a few times. This chain joins TRBV4-1 and TRBJ2-5, with TRBD1 matching over 10 bases. The CDR3 totals 17 residues. Trimming removed 6 bases from V and 4 bases from J; junction bases left unmatched: 14. Germline values: CDR1 MGHRA, CDR2 YSYEKL. The CDR3 DNA sequence: TGCGCCAGCAGAAAGATATTCCGGGACAGGGGAGGAGAGACCCAGTACTTC. Translating gives CASRKIFRDRGGETQYF.